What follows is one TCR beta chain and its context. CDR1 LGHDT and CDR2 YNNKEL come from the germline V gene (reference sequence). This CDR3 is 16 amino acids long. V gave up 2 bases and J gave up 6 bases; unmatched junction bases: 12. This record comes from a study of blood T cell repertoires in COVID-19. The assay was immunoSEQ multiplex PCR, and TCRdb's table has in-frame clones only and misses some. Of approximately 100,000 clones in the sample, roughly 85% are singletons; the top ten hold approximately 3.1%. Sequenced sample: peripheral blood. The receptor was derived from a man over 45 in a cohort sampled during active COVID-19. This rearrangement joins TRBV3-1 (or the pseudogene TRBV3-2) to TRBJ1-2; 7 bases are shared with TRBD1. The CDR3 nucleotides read TGTGCCAGCAGCCAACCCGGGGCCAAGGGGGCTGATGGCTACACCTTC. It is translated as CASSQPGAKGADGYTF.